Listed below are T cell receptor beta chains from one sample, sequenced in a study of T cell responses to AZD1222 COVID-19 vaccine. Sequencing used immunoSEQ multiplex PCR; TCRdb keeps in-frame clones, though not all of them. The data hold roughly 130,000 clones, with 80% to 90% observed a single time. This specimen was peripheral blood, taken on day 0 of AZD1222 vaccination. All receptors come from an adult in good health. Each CDR3 is given with its conserved first and last residue. A D gene is named only where the DNA matches it firmly. A row's size may be missing; if present it is once, few, many or a size class.

J: TRBJ2-1; size: NA; D: NA; V: TRBV11-2; CDR3: CASSFTGTSNNEQFF; DNA: TGTGCCAGCAGCTTCACCGGGACGTCAAATAATGAGCAGTTCTTC
J: TRBJ1-3; size: few; D: NA; V: TRBV3-1/TRBV3-2; CDR3: CASSQGGNTIYF; DNA: TGTGCCAGCAGCCAGGGCGGAAACACCATATATTTT
J: TRBJ2-5; size: NA; D: TRBD1; V: TRBV4-3; CDR3: CASSQDRGETQYF; DNA: TGCGCCAGCAGCCAAGACAGGGGGGAGACCCAGTACTTC
J: TRBJ2-1; size: NA; D: NA; V: TRBV14; CDR3: CASSQPNSNEQFF; DNA: TGTGCCAGCAGCCAGCCAAACTCCAATGAGCAGTTCTTC
J: TRBJ1-2; size: few; D: TRBD1; V: TRBV5-4; CDR3: CASSSTGTGVAGYTF; DNA: TGTGCCAGCAGCTCGACCGGGACAGGGGTGGCGGGCTACACCTTC
J: TRBJ2-1; size: NA; D: NA; V: TRBV19; CDR3: CASSIGGATLNEQFF; DNA: TGTGCCAGTAGTATAGGTGGGGCAACACTGAATGAGCAGTTCTTC
J: TRBJ2-7; size: NA; D: TRBD1; V: TRBV15; CDR3: CATSRTGDEQYF; DNA: TGTGCCACGAGCAGGACAGGGGACGAGCAGTACTTC
J: TRBJ1-5; size: NA; D: NA; V: TRBV27; CDR3: CASRRFADSSLSGNQPQHF; DNA: TGTGCCAGCCGCCGATTTGCGGACAGTAGTTTGAGTGGCAATCAGCCCCAGCATTTT
J: TRBJ1-3; size: NA; D: NA; V: TRBV19; CDR3: CASSLQPRSGNTIYF; DNA: TGTGCCAGTAGCCTACAGCCTCGCTCTGGAAACACCATATATTTT
J: TRBJ1-3; size: NA; D: NA; V: TRBV29-1; CDR3: CSGYSGNTIYF; DNA: TGCAGCGGGTACTCTGGAAACACCATATATTTT
J: TRBJ2-3; size: NA; D: TRBD1; V: TRBV24-1; CDR3: CATRSTGAVADTQYF; DNA: TGTGCCACCAGATCGACAGGGGCAGTCGCAGATACGCAGTATTTT
J: TRBJ2-1; size: NA; D: NA; V: TRBV29-1; CDR3: CSVSGRDGIEQFF; DNA: TGCAGCGTTTCGGGGCGAGACGGGATTGAGCAGTTCTTC
J: TRBJ2-7; size: NA; D: TRBD2; V: TRBV7-2; CDR3: CASSFRSGTEYEQYF; DNA: TGTGCCAGCAGCTTCCGTAGCGGGACCGAATACGAGCAGTACTTC
J: TRBJ1-4; size: NA; D: TRBD1; V: TRBV7-2; CDR3: CASSLLGQGGEKLFF; DNA: TGTGCCAGCAGCTTATTGGGACAGGGCGGAGAAAAACTGTTTTTT
J: TRBJ1-3; size: NA; D: NA; V: TRBV5-4; CDR3: CASSFSAGLLSGNTIYF; DNA: TGTGCCAGCAGCTTCTCGGCGGGACTCCTCTCTGGAAACACCATATATTTT
J: TRBJ1-3; size: NA; D: NA; V: TRBV29-1; CDR3: CSASASGRRNTIYF; DNA: TGCAGCGCCTCGGCCTCGGGGCGGAGAAACACCATATATTTT
J: TRBJ1-5; size: NA; D: NA; V: TRBV7-2; CDR3: CASSSVSGTLGQPQHF; DNA: TGTGCCAGCAGCTCCGTATCGGGGACTCTAGGGCAGCCCCAGCATTTT
J: TRBJ2-3; size: NA; D: NA; V: TRBV28; CDR3: CASSSLDLYSSTDTQYF; DNA: TGTGCCAGCAGTTCCTTAGACTTATATTCTAGCACAGATACGCAGTATTTT
J: TRBJ1-6; size: once; D: NA; V: TRBV7-9; CDR3: CASSLRKVGANSPLHF; DNA: TGTGCCAGCAGCCTTAGGAAGGTCGGTGCTAATTCACCCCTCCACTTT
J: TRBJ2-7; size: NA; D: NA; V: TRBV14; CDR3: CASSQVPQGVYF; DNA: TGTGCCAGCAGCCAAGTCCCCCAGGGCGTGTACTTC
J: TRBJ2-5; size: few; D: NA; V: TRBV5-6; CDR3: CASSSRVRLETQYF; DNA: TGTGCCAGCAGCAGCCGGGTAAGATTGGAGACCCAGTACTTC
J: TRBJ1-5; size: NA; D: NA; V: TRBV6-6; CDR3: CASSFWGNQPQHF; DNA: TGTGCCAGCAGTTTTTGGGGCAATCAGCCCCAGCATTTT
J: TRBJ2-5; size: NA; D: NA; V: TRBV7-9; CDR3: CASSLDTRNQYF; DNA: TGTGCCAGCAGCTTAGACACCCGAAACCAGTACTTC
J: TRBJ2-5; size: once; D: TRBD2; V: TRBV4-1; CDR3: CASSPRTSGGLLQETQYF; DNA: TGCGCCAGCAGCCCCCGGACTAGCGGGGGCCTTCTCCAAGAGACCCAGTACTTC
J: TRBJ2-2; size: few; D: TRBD1; V: TRBV3-1/TRBV3-2; CDR3: CASSQVGGRGQGGELFF; DNA: TGTGCCAGCAGCCAAGTGGGTGGCAGGGGGCAAGGCGGGGAGCTGTTTTTT
J: TRBJ2-1; size: few; D: TRBD2; V: TRBV28; CDR3: CASSLAGSSYNEQFF; DNA: TGTGCCAGCAGCTTAGCGGGGAGCTCCTACAATGAGCAGTTCTTC
J: TRBJ2-3; size: NA; D: TRBD2; V: TRBV6-5; CDR3: CASSYFAGDIDTQYF; DNA: TGTGCCAGCAGTTACTTCGCGGGGGATATAGATACGCAGTATTTT
J: TRBJ2-7; size: NA; D: NA; V: TRBV5-4; CDR3: CASSPRDGGPYEQYF; DNA: TGTGCCAGCAGCCCGAGGGACGGCGGTCCCTACGAGCAGTACTTC
J: TRBJ1-3; size: few; D: NA; V: TRBV7-2; CDR3: CASSLAGQLSSGNTIYF; DNA: TGTGCCAGCAGCTTAGCTGGGCAGCTGAGCTCTGGAAACACCATATATTTT
J: TRBJ1-2; size: NA; D: NA; V: TRBV19; CDR3: CASSIDGKNLFLGYGYTF; DNA: TGTGCCAGTAGTATAGATGGTAAAAACCTCTTTTTGGGATATGGCTACACCTTC
J: TRBJ1-3; size: NA; D: NA; V: TRBV11-3; CDR3: CASALGASGNTIYF; DNA: TGTGCCAGCGCCCTCGGGGCCTCTGGAAACACCATATATTTT
J: TRBJ2-7; size: NA; D: NA; V: TRBV19; CDR3: CASSKISSYEQYF; DNA: TGTGCCAGTAGTAAGATTAGCTCCTACGAGCAGTACTTC
J: TRBJ2-3; size: NA; D: TRBD2; V: TRBV28; CDR3: CASSFGGAILAGWPDTQYF; DNA: TGTGCCAGCAGTTTCGGGGGAGCGATACTAGCGGGATGGCCAGATACGCAGTATTTT
J: TRBJ2-3; size: NA; D: NA; V: TRBV6-6; CDR3: CASSRGVATDTQYF; DNA: TGTGCCAGCAGCCGCGGGGTAGCAACAGATACGCAGTATTTT
J: TRBJ2-3; size: NA; D: NA; V: TRBV4-1; CDR3: CASSQAGPGTQYF; DNA: TGCGCCAGCAGCCAAGCCGGCCCAGGGACGCAGTATTTT
J: TRBJ1-6; size: NA; D: TRBD1; V: TRBV14; CDR3: CASSQARGPSPLHF; DNA: TGTGCCAGCAGCCAAGCCAGGGGGCCTTCACCCCTCCACTTT
J: TRBJ2-2; size: NA; D: NA; V: TRBV6-5; CDR3: CASRATDYTGELFF; DNA: TGTGCCAGCAGGGCGACAGACTACACCGGGGAGCTGTTTTTT